This T cell receptor (beta chain) was observed in a study of CD8+ T cells in alopecia areata. Investigators isolated RNA and reverse transcribed it into cDNA to act as the sequencing template. TCRdb's copy holds only in-frame clones and misses some; the assay was immunoSEQ multiplex PCR. The profile shows 140,000 to 150,000 clones, around 47% of them singletons. As for this clone: Its specificity is not known. Different DNA sequences within this sample yield the same CDR3.

General study results and limits: An increase in clonality over normal scalp was evident in lesional scalp, especially alopecia totalis/universalis.

CDR1 is SGDLS and CDR2 is YYNGEE in the germline V gene. V was pared by 0 bases and J by 4 bases, with 4 bases between. CDR3 length: 13 amino acids. The gene calls are TRBV9 and TRBJ2-2; D remains ambiguous. Input material: CD4+ T cells sorted from blood. The clonotype was recovered from a human donor with alopecia areata. The CDR3 coding sequence is TGTGCCAGCAGCGTAGACTCCACCGGGGAGCTGTTTTTT. It yields the protein CASSVDSTGELFF.